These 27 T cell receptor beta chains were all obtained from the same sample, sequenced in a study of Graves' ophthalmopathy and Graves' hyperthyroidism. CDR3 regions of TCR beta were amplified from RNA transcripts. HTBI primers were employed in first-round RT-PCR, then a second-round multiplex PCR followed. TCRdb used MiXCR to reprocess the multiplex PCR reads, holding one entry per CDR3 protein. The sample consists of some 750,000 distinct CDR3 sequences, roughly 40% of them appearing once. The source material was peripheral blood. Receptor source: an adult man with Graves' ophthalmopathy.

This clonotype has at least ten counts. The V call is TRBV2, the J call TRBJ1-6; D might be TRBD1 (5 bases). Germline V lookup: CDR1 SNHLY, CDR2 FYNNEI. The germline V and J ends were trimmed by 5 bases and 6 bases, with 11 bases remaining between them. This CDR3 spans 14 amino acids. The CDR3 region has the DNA TGTGCCAGCAGTTTCAGGGCAGTTAATTCACCCCTCCACTTT. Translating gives CASSFRAVNSPLHF. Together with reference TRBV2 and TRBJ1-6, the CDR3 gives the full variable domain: EPEVTQTPSHQVTQMGQEVILRCVPISNHLYFYWYRQILGQKVEFLVSFYNNEISEKSEIFDDQFSVERPDGSNFTLKIRSTKLEDSAMYFCASSFRAVNSPLHFGNGTRLTVT.

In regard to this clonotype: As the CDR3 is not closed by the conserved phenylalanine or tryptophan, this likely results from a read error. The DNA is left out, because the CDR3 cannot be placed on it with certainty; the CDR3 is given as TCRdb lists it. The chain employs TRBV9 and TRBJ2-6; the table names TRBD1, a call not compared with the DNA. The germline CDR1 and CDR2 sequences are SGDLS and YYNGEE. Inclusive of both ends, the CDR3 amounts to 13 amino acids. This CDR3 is CASSVGRGHATRT.

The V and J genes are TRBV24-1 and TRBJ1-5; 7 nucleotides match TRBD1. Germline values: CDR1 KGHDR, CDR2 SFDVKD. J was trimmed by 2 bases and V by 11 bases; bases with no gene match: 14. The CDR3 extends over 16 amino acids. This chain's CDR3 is CASRWVGGAGNQPQHF. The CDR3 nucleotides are TGTGCCAGCAGATGGGTAGGGGGCGCCGGCAATCAGCCCCAGCATTTT.

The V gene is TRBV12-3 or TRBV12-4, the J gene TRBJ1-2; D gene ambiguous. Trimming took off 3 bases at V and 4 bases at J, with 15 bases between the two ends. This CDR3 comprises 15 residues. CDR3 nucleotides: TGTGCCAGCAGTTTGACCGGGATTTCGGGCTATGGCTACACCTTC. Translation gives CASSLTGISGYGYTF.

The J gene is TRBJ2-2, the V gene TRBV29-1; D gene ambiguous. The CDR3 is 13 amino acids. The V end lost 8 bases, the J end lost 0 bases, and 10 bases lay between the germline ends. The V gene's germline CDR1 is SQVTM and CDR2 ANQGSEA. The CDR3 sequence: CSLTETNTGELFF. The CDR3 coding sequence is TGCAGCTTAACCGAAACGAACACCGGGGAGCTGTTTTTT.

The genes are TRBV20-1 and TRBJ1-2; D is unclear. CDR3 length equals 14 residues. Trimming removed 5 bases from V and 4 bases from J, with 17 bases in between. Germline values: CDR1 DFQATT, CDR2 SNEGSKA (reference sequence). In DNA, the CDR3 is TGCAGTGCTCCCTGGGGAACCTCGGGCTATGGCTACACCTTC. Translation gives CSAPWGTSGYGYTF.

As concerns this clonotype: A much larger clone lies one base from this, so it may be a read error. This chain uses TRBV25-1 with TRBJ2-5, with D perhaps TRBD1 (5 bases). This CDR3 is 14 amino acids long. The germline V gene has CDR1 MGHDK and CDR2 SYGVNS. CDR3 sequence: CASSLAGSVEAQYF. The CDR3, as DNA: TGTGCCAGCAGCTTAGCAGGGTCGGTAGAGGCCCAGTACTTC.

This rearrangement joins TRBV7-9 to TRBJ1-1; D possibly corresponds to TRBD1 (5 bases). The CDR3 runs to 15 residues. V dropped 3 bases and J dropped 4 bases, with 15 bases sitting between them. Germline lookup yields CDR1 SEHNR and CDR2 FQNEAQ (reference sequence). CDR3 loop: CASSFNYFGGTEAFF. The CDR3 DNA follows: TGTGCCAGCAGCTTCAACTATTTTGGGGGCACTGAAGCTTTCTTT.

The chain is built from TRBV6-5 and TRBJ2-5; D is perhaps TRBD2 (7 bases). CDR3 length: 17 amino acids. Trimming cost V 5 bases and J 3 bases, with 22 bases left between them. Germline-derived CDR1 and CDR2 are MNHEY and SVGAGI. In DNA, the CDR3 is TGTGCCAGCAGTAAATACCTCCTGGCGGGGGCAGAAGAGACCCAGTACTTC. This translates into CASSKYLLAGAEETQYF.

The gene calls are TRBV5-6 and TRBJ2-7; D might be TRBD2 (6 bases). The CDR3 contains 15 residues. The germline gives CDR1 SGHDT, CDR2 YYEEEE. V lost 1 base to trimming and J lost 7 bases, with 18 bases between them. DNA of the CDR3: TGTGCCAGCAGCTTGACCACGGGAGTGATCCCGGAGCAGTACTTC. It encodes CASSLTTGVIPEQYF. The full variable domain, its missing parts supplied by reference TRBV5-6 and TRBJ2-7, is DAGVTQSPTHLIKTRGQQVTLRCSPKSGHDTVSWYQQALGQGPQFIFQYYEEEERQRGNFPDRFSGHQFPNYSSELNVNALLLGDSALYLCASSLTTGVIPEQYFGPGTRLTVT.

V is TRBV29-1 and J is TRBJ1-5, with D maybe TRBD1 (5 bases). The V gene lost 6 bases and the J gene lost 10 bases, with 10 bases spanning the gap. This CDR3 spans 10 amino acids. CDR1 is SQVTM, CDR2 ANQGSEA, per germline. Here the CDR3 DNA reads TGCAGCGTCGGACAATCTCCCCAGCATTTT. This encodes CSVGQSPQHF.

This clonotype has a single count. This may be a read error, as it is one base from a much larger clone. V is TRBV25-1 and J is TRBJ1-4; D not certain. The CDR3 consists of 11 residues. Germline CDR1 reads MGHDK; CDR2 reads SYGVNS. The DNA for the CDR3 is TGTGCCAGCAGCCGGGGAGGGAAACTGGTTTTT. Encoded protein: CASSRGGKLVF.

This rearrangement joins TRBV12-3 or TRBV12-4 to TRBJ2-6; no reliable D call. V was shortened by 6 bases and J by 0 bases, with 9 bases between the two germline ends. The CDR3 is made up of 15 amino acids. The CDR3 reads CASSPVNSGANVLTF. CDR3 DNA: TGTGCCAGCAGCCCCGTAAACTCTGGGGCCAACGTCCTGACTTTC.

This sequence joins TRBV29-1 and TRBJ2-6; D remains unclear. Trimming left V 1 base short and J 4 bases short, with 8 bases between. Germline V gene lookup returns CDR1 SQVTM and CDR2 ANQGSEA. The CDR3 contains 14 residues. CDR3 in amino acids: CSVEGWRGANVLTF. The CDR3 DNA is TGCAGCGTTGAAGGGTGGCGGGGGGCCAACGTCCTGACTTTC.

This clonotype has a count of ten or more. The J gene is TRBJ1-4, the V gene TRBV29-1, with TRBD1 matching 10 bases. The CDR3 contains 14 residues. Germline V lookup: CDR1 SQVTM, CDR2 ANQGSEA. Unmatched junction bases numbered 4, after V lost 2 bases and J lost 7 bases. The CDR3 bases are TGCAGCGTTGAACCCGGGACAGGGGTTGAAAAACTGTTTTTT. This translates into CSVEPGTGVEKLFF.

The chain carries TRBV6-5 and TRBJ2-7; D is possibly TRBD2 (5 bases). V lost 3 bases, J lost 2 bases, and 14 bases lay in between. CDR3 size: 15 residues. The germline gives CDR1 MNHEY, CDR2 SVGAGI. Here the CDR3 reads CASSYLREPPYEQYF. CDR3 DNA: TGTGCCAGCAGTTATTTGAGGGAGCCTCCCTACGAGCAGTACTTC.

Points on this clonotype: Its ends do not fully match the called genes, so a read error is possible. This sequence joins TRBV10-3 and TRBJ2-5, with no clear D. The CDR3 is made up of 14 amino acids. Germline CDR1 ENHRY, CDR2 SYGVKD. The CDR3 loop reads CATSESYQEGTQYF. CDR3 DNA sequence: TGTGCCACCAGTGAGTCGTATCAGGAAGGGACCCAGTACTTC.

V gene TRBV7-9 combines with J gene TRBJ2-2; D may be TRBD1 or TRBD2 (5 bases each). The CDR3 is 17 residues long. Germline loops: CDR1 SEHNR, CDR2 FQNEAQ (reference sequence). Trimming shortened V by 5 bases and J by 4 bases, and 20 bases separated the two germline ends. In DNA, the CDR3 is TGTGCCAGCAGCCCGCGTCTACGAGGGGACGGCACCGGGGAGCTGTTTTTT. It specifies CASSPRLRGDGTGELFF.

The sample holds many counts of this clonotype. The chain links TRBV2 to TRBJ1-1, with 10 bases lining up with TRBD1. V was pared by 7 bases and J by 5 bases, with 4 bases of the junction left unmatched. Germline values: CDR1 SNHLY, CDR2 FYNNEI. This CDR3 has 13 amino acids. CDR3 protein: CASMGQGLTEAFF. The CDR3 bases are TGTGCCAGCATGGGACAGGGGCTAACTGAAGCTTTCTTT.

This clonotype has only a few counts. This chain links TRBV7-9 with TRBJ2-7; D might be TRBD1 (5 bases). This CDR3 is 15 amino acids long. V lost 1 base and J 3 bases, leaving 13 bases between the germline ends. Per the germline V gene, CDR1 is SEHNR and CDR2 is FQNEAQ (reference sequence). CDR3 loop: CASSLDPPGHYEQYF. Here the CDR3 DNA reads TGTGCCAGCAGCTTAGATCCCCCAGGACACTACGAGCAGTACTTC.

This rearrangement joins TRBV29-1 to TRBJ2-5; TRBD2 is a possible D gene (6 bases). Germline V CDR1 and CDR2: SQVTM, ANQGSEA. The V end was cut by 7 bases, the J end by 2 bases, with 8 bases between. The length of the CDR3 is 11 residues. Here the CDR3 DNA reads TGCAGCGGCGCGGGACAAGAGACCCAGTACTTC. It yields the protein CSGAGQETQYF.

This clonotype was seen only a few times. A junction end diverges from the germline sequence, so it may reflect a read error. The CDR3 region has the DNA TGCGCCAGCAGCCAGTCCGGGACAGGGAGGGAGACCCAGTACTTC. Translating it yields CASSQSGTGRETQYF. The chain carries TRBV7-2 and TRBJ2-5; 9 bases are a match to TRBD1. Germline CDR1 and CDR2: SGHTA and FQGNSA. The CDR3 sequence is 15 residues long.

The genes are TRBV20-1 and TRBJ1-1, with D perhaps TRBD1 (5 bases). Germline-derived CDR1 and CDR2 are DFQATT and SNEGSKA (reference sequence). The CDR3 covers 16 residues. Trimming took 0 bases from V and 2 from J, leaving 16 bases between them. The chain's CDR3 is CSARDMARGGNTEAFF. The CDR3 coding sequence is TGCAGTGCTAGAGATATGGCGCGGGGCGGAAACACTGAAGCTTTCTTT.

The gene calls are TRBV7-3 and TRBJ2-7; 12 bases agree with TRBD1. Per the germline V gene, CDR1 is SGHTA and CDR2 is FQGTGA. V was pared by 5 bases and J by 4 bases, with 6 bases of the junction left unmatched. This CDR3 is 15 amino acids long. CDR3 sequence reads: CASSIGTGGAYEQYF. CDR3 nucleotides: TGTGCCAGCAGCATTGGGACAGGGGGCGCGTACGAGCAGTACTTC.

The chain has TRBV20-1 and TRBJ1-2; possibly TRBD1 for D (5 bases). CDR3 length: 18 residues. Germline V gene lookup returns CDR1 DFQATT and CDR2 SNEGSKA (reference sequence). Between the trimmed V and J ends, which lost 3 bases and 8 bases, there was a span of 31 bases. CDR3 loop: CSASLGVAGSLISSGYTF. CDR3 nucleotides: TGCAGTGCTAGTCTTGGCGTGGCAGGGTCTCTTATTTCGAGCGGCTACACCTTC.

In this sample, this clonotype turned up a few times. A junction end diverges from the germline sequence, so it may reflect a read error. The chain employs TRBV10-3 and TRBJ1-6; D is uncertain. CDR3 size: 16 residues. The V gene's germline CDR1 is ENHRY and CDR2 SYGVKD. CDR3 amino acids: CASSKAGLTHNSPLHF. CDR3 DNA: TGTGCCAGCAGTAAGGCAGGACTAACCCATAATTCACCCCTCCACTTT.

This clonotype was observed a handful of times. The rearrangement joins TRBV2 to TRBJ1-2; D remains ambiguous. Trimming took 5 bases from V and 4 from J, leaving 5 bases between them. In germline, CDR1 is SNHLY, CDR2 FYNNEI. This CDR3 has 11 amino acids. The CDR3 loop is CASSFRYGYTF. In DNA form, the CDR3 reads TGTGCCAGCAGTTTCCGCTATGGCTACACCTTC.